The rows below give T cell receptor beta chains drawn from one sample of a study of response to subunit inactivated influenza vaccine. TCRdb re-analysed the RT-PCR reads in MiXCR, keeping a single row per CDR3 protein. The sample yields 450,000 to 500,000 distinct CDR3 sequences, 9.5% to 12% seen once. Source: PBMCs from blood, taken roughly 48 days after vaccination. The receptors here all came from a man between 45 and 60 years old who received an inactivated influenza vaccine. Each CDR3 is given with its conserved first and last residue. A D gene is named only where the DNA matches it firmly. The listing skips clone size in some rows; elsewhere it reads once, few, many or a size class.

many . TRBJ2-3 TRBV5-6 CASRKTDTQYF TGTGCCAGCAGAAAAACAGATACGCAGTATTTT
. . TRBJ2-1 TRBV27 CASSWGTVSYNEQFF TGTGCCAGCAGCTGGGGCACCGTCTCCTACAATGAGCAGTTCTTC
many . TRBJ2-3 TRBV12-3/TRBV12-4 CASSLARGADTQYF TGTGCCAGCAGTTTAGCACGAGGGGCCGATACGCAGTATTTT
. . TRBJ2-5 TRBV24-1 CATSDVRVETQYF TGTGCCACCAGTGATGTTCGGGTCGAGACCCAGTACTTC
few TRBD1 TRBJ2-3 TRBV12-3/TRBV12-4 CASGTTDRGGDTQYF TGTGCCAGCGGGACCACGGACAGGGGCGGAGATACGCAGTATTTT
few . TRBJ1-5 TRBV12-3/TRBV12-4 CASSLGGGYQPQHF TGTGCCAGCAGTTTAGGGGGCGGCTATCAGCCCCAGCATTTT
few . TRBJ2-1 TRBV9 CASSVGQAQNEQFF TGTGCCAGCAGCGTAGGACAAGCGCAAAATGAGCAGTTCTTC
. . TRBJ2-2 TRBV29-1 CSMVKDTGELFF TGCAGTATGGTCAAGGACACCGGGGAGCTGTTTTTT
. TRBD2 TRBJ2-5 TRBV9 CASSPDTSGGQETQYF TGTGCCAGCAGCCCCGATACTAGCGGGGGGCAAGAGACCCAGTACTTC
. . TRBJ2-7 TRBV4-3 CASSQITGNSEQYF TGCGCCAGCAGTCAAATTACAGGGAACTCCGAGCAGTACTTC
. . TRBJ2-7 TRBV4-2 CASSNKGRQGEDEQYF TGTGCCAGCAGCAACAAGGGGCGGCAGGGAGAGGACGAGCAGTACTTC
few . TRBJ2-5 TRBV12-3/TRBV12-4 CASSFHPFGETQYF TGTGCCAGCAGTTTTCACCCTTTTGGGGAGACCCAGTACTTC
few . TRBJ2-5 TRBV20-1 CSASGAPENQETQYF TGCAGTGCTAGTGGAGCCCCAGAGAACCAAGAGACCCAGTACTTC
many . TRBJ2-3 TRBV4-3 CASSPHPGSTDTQYF TGCGCCAGCAGCCCCCACCCGGGGAGCACAGATACGCAGTATTTT
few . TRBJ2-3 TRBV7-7 CASSCHLRRQDRRPDTQYF TGTGCTAGCAGCTGCCATCTCCGAAGACAGGATAGGAGGCCAGATACGCAGTATTTT
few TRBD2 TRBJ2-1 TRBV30 CAWSVRWEGNEQFF TGTGCCTGGAGTGTACGTTGGGAGGGAAATGAGCAGTTCTTC
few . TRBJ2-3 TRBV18 CASSLGALTDTQYF TGTGCCAGCTCATTGGGGGCCCTCACAGATACGCAGTATTTT
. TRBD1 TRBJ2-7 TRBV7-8 CASSSSTRGQGEQYF TGTGCCAGCAGCTCGAGTACCAGGGGGCAGGGCGAGCAGTACTTC
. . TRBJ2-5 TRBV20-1 CSARRDGETQYF TGCAGTGCTAGACGGGATGGAGAGACCCAGTACTTC
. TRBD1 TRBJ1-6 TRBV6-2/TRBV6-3 CASEGRARTGSYNSPLHF TGTGCCAGCGAAGGACGGGCGAGGACAGGATCTTATAATTCACCCCTCCACTTT
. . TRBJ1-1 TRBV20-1 CSARFTGGNTEAFF TGCAGTGCTAGGTTCACAGGAGGGAACACTGAAGCTTTCTTT
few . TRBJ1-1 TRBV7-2 CASSLARDAGEAFF TGTGCCAGCAGCTTAGCCCGGGACGCCGGTGAAGCTTTCTTT
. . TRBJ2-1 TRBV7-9 CASSLSTSPNEQFF TGTGCCAGCAGCTTAAGTACCTCCCCTAATGAGCAGTTCTTC
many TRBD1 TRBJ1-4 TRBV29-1 CSAGQTNEKLFF TGCAGCGCGGGACAGACTAATGAAAAACTGTTTTTT
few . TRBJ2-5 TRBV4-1 CASSQDDGGEETQYF TGCGCCAGCAGCCAAGACGACGGGGGAGAAGAGACCCAGTACTTC
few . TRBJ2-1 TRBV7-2 CASSLTRGASNEQFF TGTGCCAGCAGCTTAACTCGGGGGGCCTCCAATGAGCAGTTCTTC
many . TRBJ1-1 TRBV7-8 CASSLVERMNTEAFF TGTGCCAGCAGCTTAGTAGAGAGAATGAACACTGAAGCTTTCTTT
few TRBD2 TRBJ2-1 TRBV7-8 CASSALWQSGGEQFF TGTGCCAGCAGCGCCCTCTGGCAAAGCGGGGGAGAGCAGTTCTTC
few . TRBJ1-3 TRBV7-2 CASSLSTASSGSF TGTGCCAGCAGCTTGTCGACAGCATCTTCCGGTTCGTTT
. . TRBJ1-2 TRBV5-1 CASSLVSRTANYGYTF TGCGCCAGCAGCTTGGTATCCAGGACAGCTAACTATGGCTACACCTTC
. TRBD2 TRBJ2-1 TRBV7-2 CASSLTGGPGDEQFF TGTGCCAGCAGCTTAACGGGGGGGCCGGGGGATGAGCAGTTCTTC
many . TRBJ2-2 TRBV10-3 CAISGGNTGELFF TGTGCCATCAGTGGTGGAAACACCGGGGAGCTGTTTTTT
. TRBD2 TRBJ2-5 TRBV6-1 CASSKIAGEGVGQETQYF TGTGCCAGCAGCAAGATAGCGGGAGAGGGGGTAGGCCAAGAGACCCAGTACTTC
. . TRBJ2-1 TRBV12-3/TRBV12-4 CASSPAQNEQFF TGTGCCAGCAGCCCAGCTCAAAATGAGCAGTTCTTC
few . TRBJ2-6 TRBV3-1 CASSHRGSGANVLTF TGTGCCAGCAGCCATAGAGGGTCTGGGGCCAACGTCCTGACTTTC
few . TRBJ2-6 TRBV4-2 CASSLQDTKDGSGANVLTF TGTGCCAGCAGCCTCCAAGACACAAAAGATGGTTCTGGGGCCAACGTCCTGACTTTC
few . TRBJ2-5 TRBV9 CASSDNARAPQETQYF TGTGCCAGCAGCGACAATGCCCGGGCCCCCCAAGAGACCCAGTACTTC